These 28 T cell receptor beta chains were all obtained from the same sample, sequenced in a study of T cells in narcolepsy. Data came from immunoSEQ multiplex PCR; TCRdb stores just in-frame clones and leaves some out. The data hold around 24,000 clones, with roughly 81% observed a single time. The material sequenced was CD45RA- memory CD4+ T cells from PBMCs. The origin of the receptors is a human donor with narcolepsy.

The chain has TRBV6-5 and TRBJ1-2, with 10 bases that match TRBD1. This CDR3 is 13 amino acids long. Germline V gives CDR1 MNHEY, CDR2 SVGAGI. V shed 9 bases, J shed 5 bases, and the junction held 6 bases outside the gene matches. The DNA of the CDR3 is TGTGCCAGTAAACCGGGACAGGGGTATGGCTACACCTTC. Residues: CASKPGQGYGYTF.

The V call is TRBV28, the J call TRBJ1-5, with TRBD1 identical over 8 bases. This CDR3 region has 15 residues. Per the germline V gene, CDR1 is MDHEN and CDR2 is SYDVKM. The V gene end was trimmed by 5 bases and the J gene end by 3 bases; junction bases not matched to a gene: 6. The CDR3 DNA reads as TGTGCCAGCAGTAAAGACAGGGGTCCCAATCAGCCCCAGCATTTT. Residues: CASSKDRGPNQPQHF.

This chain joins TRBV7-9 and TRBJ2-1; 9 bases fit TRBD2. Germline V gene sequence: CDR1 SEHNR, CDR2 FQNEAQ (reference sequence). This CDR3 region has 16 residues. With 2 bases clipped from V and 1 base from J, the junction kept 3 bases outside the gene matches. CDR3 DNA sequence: TGTGCCAGCAGCTTAATCGCGGGAGGGTCCTACAATGAGCAGTTCTTC. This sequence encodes CASSLIAGGSYNEQFF. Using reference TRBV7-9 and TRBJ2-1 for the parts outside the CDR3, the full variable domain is DTGVSQNPRHKITKRGQNVTFRCDPISEHNRLYWYRQTLGQGPEFLTYFQNEAQLEKSRLLSDRFSAERPKGSFSTLEIQRTEQGDSAMYLCASSLIAGGSYNEQFFGPGTRLTVL.

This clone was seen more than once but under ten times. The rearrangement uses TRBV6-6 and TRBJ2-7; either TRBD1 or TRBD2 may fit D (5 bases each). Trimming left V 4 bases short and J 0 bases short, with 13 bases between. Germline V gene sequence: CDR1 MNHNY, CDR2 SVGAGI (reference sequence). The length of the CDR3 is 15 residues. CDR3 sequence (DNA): TGTGCCAGCAGTTTCGGGACCGAGACCTCCTACGAGCAGTACTTC. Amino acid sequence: CASSFGTETSYEQYF.

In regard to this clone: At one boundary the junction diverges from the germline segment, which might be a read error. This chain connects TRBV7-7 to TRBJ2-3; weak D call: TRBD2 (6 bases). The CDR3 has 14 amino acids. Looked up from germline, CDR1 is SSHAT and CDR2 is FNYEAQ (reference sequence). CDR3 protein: CASSRDLSTDTQYF. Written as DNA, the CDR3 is TGTGCTAGCAGCCGGGACTTGAGCACAGATACGCAGTATTTT.

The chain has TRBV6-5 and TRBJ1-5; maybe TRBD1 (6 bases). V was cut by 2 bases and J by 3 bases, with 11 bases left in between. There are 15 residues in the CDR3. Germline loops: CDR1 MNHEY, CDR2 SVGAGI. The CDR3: CASSYGGAHNQPQHF. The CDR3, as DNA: TGTGCCAGCAGTTACGGGGGGGCCCACAATCAGCCCCAGCATTTT.

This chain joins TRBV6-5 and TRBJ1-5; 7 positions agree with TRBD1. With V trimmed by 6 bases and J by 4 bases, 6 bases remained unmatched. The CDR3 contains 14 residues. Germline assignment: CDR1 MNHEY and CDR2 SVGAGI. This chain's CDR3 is CASREQGWNQPQHF. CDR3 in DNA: TGTGCCAGCAGAGAACAGGGGTGGAATCAGCCCCAGCATTTT.

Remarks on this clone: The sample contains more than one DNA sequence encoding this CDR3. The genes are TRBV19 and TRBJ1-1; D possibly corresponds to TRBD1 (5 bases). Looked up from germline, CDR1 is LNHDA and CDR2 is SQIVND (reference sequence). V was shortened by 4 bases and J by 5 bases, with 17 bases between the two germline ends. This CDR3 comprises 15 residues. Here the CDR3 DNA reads TGTGCCAGTAGTACTAGGTATCGGGGGAGAACTGAAGCTTTCTTT. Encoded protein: CASSTRYRGRTEAFF.

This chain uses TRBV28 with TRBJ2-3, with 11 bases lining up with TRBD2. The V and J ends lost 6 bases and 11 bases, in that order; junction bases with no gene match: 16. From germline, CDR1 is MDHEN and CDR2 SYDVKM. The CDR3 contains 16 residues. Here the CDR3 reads CASSYAGLAAPSEQYF. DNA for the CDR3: TGTGCCAGCAGCTATGCGGGACTAGCGGCCCCTTCGGAGCAGTATTTT.

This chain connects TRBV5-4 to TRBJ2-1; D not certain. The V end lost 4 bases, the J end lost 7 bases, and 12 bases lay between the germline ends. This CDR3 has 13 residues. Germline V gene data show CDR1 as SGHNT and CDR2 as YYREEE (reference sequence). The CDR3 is CASSLSYGNEQFF. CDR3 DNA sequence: TGTGCCAGCAGCCTGTCGTACGGGAATGAGCAGTTCTTC.

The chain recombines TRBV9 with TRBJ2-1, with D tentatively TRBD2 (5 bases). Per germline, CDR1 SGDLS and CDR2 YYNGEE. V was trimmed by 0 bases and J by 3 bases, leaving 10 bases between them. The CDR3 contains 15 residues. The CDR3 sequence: CASSVGSGNYNEQFF. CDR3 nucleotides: TGTGCCAGCAGCGTAGGCAGCGGTAACTACAATGAGCAGTTCTTC.

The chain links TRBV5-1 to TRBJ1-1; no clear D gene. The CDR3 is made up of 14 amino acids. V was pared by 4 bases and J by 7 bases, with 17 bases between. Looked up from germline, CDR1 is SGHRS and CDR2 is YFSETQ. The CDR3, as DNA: TGCGCCAGCAGCCCGGGGATCACCTTCGATGAAGCTTTCTTT. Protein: CASSPGITFDEAFF.

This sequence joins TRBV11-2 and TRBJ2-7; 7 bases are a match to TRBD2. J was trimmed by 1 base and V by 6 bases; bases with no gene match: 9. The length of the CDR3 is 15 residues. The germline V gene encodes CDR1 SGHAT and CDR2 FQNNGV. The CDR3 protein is CASRASGGGSYEQYF. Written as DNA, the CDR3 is TGTGCCAGCAGGGCTAGCGGAGGAGGTTCCTACGAGCAGTACTTC.

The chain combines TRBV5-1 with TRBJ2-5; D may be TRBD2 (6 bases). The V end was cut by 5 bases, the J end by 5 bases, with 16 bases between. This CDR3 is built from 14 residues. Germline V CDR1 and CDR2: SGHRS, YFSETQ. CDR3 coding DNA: TGCGCCAGCAGGCGGGACGGTTCGTGGGAGACCCAGTACTTC. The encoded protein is CASRRDGSWETQYF.

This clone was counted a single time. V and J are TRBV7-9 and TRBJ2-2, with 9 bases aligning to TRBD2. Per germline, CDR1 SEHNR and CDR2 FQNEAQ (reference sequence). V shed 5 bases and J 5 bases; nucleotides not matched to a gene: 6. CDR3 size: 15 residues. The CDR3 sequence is CASSRGTSSTGELFF. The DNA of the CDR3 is TGTGCCAGCAGCCGCGGGACTAGCTCTACCGGGGAGCTGTTTTTT.

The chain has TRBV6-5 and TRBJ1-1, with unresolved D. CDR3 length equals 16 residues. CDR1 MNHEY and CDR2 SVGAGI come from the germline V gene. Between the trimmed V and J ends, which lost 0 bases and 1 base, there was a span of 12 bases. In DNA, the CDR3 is TGTGCCAGCAGTTACTCGGCATGGGTCCAGAACACTGAAGCTTTCTTT. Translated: CASSYSAWVQNTEAFF.

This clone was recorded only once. In nucleotides, the CDR3 is TGTGCCAGCAGCCGAACCACCGGGGAGCTGTTTTTT. Translating it yields CASSRTTGELFF. This chain joins TRBV11-3 and TRBJ2-2; D gene unclear. Trimming cost V 5 bases and J 4 bases, with 5 bases left between them. Germline-derived CDR1 and CDR2 are SGHNT and YENEEA. The CDR3 length is 12 residues.

In DNA form, the CDR3 reads TGCAGTGCACCCCTAGGGGGGGGGTACACCTTC. Translated: CSAPLGGGYTF. The chain employs TRBV20-1 and TRBJ1-2; D possibly corresponds to TRBD1 (6 bases). The CDR3 length is 11 residues. V was cut by 6 bases and J by 11 bases, with 16 bases left in between. Germline CDR1 is DFQATT and CDR2 is SNEGSKA (reference sequence).

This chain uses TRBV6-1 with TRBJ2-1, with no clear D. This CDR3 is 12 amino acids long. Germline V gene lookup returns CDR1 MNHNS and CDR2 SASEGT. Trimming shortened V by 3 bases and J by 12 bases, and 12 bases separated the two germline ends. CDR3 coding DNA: TGTGCCAGCAGTGAGTTCGGCCGGCCGCAGTTCTTC. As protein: CASSEFGRPQFF.

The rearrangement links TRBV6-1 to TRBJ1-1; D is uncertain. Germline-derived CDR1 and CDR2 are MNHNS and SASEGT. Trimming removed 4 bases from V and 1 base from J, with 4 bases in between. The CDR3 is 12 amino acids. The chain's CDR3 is CASSVPNTEAFF. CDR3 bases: TGTGCCAGCAGTGTTCCGAACACTGAAGCTTTCTTT.

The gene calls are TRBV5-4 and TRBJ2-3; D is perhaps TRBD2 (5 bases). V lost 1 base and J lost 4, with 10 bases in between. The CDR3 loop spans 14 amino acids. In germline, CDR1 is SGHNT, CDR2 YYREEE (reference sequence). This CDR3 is CASSLTSRADTQYF. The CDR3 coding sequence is TGTGCCAGCAGCTTGACTAGTAGGGCAGATACGCAGTATTTT.

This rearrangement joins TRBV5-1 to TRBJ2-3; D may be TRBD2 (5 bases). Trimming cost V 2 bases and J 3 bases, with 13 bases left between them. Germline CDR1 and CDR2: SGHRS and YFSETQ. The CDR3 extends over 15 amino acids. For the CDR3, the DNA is TGCGCCAGCAGCTTAAGAGGGCTCAAGACAGATACGCAGTATTTT. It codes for CASSLRGLKTDTQYF.

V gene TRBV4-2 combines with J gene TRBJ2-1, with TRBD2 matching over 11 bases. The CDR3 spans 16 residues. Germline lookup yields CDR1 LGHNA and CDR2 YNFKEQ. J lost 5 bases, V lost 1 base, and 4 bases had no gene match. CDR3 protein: CASSQGRLAGNNEQFF. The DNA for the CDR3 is TGTGCCAGCAGCCAAGGCAGACTAGCGGGAAACAATGAGCAGTTCTTC.

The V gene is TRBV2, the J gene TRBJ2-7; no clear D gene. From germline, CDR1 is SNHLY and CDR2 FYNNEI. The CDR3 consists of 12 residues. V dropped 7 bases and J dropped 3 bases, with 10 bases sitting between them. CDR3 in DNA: TGTGCCAGCACTCCAACACTCTACGAGCAGTACTTC. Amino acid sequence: CASTPTLYEQYF.

The CDR3 sequence: CASSLGLAGGEQYF. The CDR3, as DNA: TGCGCCAGCAGCTTGGGGCTAGCGGGGGGCGAGCAGTACTTC. This sequence joins TRBV5-1 and TRBJ2-7; 11 bases agree with TRBD2. This CDR3 is 14 amino acids long. The V segment lost 0 bases and the J segment 6 bases; nucleotides outside the gene matches: 2. The germline V gene encodes CDR1 SGHRS and CDR2 YFSETQ.

The CDR3: CASSLQGGTKNIQYF. The CDR3 nucleotides are TGTGCCAGCAGCCTACAGGGGGGGACCAAAAACATTCAGTACTTC. The chain links TRBV7-9 to TRBJ2-4; D possibly corresponds to TRBD1 (8 bases). CDR3 length: 15 residues. Trimming pared 5 bases from V and 2 bases from J, leaving 13 bases between. Germline assignment: CDR1 SEHNR and CDR2 FQNEAQ (reference sequence).

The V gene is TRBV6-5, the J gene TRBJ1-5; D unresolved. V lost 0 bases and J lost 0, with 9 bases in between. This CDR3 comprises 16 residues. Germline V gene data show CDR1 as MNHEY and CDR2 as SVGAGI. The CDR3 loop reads CASSYSLSYSNQPQHF. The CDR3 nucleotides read TGTGCCAGCAGTTACTCGTTGTCTTATAGCAATCAGCCCCAGCATTTT.

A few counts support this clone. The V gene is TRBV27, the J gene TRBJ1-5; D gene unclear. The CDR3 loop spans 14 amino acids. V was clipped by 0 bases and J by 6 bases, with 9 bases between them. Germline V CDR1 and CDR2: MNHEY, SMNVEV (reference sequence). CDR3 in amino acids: CASSLSGSSQPQHF. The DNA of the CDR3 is TGTGCCAGCAGTTTATCGGGGTCATCTCAGCCCCAGCATTTT.